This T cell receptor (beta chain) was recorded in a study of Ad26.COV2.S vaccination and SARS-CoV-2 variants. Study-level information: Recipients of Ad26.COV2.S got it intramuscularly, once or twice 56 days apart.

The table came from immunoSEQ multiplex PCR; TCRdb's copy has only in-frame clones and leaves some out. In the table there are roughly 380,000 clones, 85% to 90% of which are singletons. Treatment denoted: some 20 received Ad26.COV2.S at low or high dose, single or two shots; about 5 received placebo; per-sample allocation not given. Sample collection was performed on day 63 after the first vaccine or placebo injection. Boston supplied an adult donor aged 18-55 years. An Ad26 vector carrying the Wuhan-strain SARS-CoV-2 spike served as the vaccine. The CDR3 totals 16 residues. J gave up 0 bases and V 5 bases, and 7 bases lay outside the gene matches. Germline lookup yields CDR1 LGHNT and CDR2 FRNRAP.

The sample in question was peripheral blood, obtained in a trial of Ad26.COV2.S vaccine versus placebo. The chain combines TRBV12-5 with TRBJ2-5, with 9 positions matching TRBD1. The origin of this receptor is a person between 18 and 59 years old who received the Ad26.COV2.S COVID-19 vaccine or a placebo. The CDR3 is CASGDGGQGYQETQYF. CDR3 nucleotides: TGTGCTAGTGGTGACGGTGGACAGGGGTACCAAGAGACCCAGTACTTC. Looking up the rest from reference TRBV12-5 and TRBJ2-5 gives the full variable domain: DARVTQTPRHKVTEMGQEVTMRCQPILGHNTVFWYRQTMMQGLELLAYFRNRAPLDDSGMPKDRFSAEMPDATLATLKIQPSEPRDSAVYFCASGDGGQGYQETQYFGPGTRLLVL.